Presented here are 16 T cell receptor beta chains from one specimen sequenced in a study of cytomegalovirus exposure and HLA in healthy donors. The primer mix had 60 Vbeta and 13 Jbeta primers. Generated by immunoSEQ multiplex PCR, the TCRdb table keeps only in-frame clones and is missing some. This table holds some 240,000 clones, 85% to 95% found once. Sequencing was done on a sample of PBMCs. The source is a girl aged 2 to 10 in good health and CMV-seronegative.

J is TRBJ2-1 and V is TRBV12-5; D unclear. The CDR3 spans 13 residues. V lost 0 bases and J lost 6, with 6 bases in between. Per germline, CDR1 LGHNT and CDR2 FRNRAP. The CDR3 region has the DNA TGTGCTAGTGGTTTGGTCTCTAGCAATGAGCAGTTCTTC. This codes for CASGLVSSNEQFF. Combining the CDR3 with reference TRBV12-5 and TRBJ2-1 gives the whole variable domain DARVTQTPRHKVTEMGQEVTMRCQPILGHNTVFWYRQTMMQGLELLAYFRNRAPLDDSGMPKDRFSAEMPDATLATLKIQPSEPRDSAVYFCASGLVSSNEQFFGPGTRLTVL.

The chain is built from TRBV30 and TRBJ1-1; D perhaps matches TRBD1 (6 bases). The V gene lost 1 base and the J gene lost 0 bases, with 6 bases spanning the gap. The CDR3 runs 13 residues. Germline V lookup: CDR1 GTSNPN, CDR2 SVGIG (reference sequence). CDR3 region: CAWSGQVNTEAFF. CDR3 DNA sequence: TGTGCCTGGAGTGGACAGGTGAACACTGAAGCTTTCTTT.

The gene calls are TRBV30 and TRBJ2-2; D may be TRBD2 (6 bases). There are 14 residues in the CDR3. Trimming left V 1 base short and J 4 bases short, with 10 bases between. Germline assignment: CDR1 GTSNPN and CDR2 SVGIG (reference sequence). The CDR3 sequence: CAWSGGVGTGELFF. DNA of the CDR3: TGTGCCTGGAGTGGGGGGGTCGGCACCGGGGAGCTGTTTTTT.

The gene calls are TRBV7-9 and TRBJ2-1; 7 bases fit TRBD2. Trimming removed 3 bases from V and 8 bases from J; junction bases left unmatched: 16. Looked up from germline, CDR1 is SEHNR and CDR2 is FQNEAQ (reference sequence). This CDR3 has 17 residues. DNA of the CDR3: TGTGCCAGCAGCTTTTTGGGCGTCGCAGGACTAGATGATGAGCAGTTCTTC. Translation: CASSFLGVAGLDDEQFF.

The chain recombines TRBV18 with TRBJ2-7; TRBD1 might be the D (6 bases). This CDR3 comprises 15 residues. Germline-derived CDR1 and CDR2 are KGHSH and LQKENI. V dropped 6 bases and J dropped 2 bases, with 17 bases sitting between them. The CDR3 region is CASSPLGAGAYEQYF. The CDR3 DNA is TGTGCCAGCTCCCCGCTGGGGGCCGGGGCCTACGAGCAGTACTTC.

This sequence joins TRBV7-3 and TRBJ2-1; 7 bases match TRBD1. The CDR3 contains 17 residues. CDR1 and CDR2 from the germline V gene are SGHTA and FQGTGA. The trim removed 1 base at V and 4 bases at J, leaving 10 bases unmatched. The CDR3 nucleotides are TGTGCCAGCAGCTTAAGTGGCGAGACAGGGCTTTACAATGAGCAGTTCTTC. As protein: CASSLSGETGLYNEQFF.

The genes are TRBV19 and TRBJ2-7; TRBD1 agrees at 10 bases. This CDR3 comprises 15 residues. Losses at the gene ends were 2 bases for V and 3 bases for J; bases not matched to a gene: 4. Germline V gene data show CDR1 as LNHDA and CDR2 as SQIVND (reference sequence). The CDR3 loop is CASSITTGGFYEQYF. CDR3 in DNA: TGTGCCAGTAGTATAACGACAGGGGGCTTCTACGAGCAGTACTTC.

The gene calls are TRBV7-9 and TRBJ2-2; TRBD2 matches at 11 bases. This CDR3 comprises 15 residues. V shed 6 bases, J shed 5 bases, and the junction held 5 bases outside the gene matches. Germline V gives CDR1 SEHNR, CDR2 FQNEAQ (reference sequence). The CDR3 sequence: CASRRTSGSTGELFF. The DNA for the CDR3 is TGTGCCAGCAGACGAACTAGCGGGAGTACCGGGGAGCTGTTTTTT. Based on the CDR3 plus reference TRBV7-9 and TRBJ2-2, the full variable domain is DTGVSQNPRHKITKRGQNVTFRCDPISEHNRLYWYRQTLGQGPEFLTYFQNEAQLEKSRLLSDRFSAERPKGSFSTLEIQRTEQGDSAMYLCASRRTSGSTGELFFGEGSRLTVL.

This clone was detected only once. This rearrangement joins TRBV28 to TRBJ2-7; maybe TRBD1 (6 bases). The CDR3 is 14 residues long. From germline, CDR1 is MDHEN and CDR2 SYDVKM. Trimming stripped 3 bases from V and 6 bases from J, with 15 bases between. This CDR3 reads CASSFTGPLVEQYF. DNA of the CDR3: TGTGCCAGCAGTTTCACAGGGCCGCTCGTCGAGCAGTACTTC.

The chain is built from TRBV30 and TRBJ2-7; perhaps TRBD2 as D (7 bases). The CDR3 length is 13 residues. From germline, CDR1 is GTSNPN and CDR2 SVGIG (reference sequence). Trimming cost V 3 bases and J 6 bases, with 15 bases left between them. For the CDR3, the DNA is TGTGCCTGGAGCGGTCTGGGGGGGCCCGAGCAGTACTTC. Protein product: CAWSGLGGPEQYF.

The chain links TRBV10-2 to TRBJ2-1, with D possibly TRBD2 on 5 matching bases. V gave up 6 bases and J gave up 0 bases, with 12 bases separating them. The CDR3 has 15 residues. CDR1 is WSHSY, CDR2 SAAADI, per germline. The DNA of the CDR3 is TGCGCCAGCAGCCCCAGCGGCGACTCCTACAATGAGCAGTTCTTC. Protein product: CASSPSGDSYNEQFF.

The V call is TRBV19, the J call TRBJ2-7; D is possibly TRBD2 (6 bases). The V gene's germline CDR1 is LNHDA and CDR2 SQIVND (reference sequence). Trimming pared 5 bases from V and 0 bases from J, leaving 11 bases between. This CDR3 spans 14 amino acids. This CDR3 is CASSPGGSSYEQYF. CDR3 nucleotides: TGTGCCAGTAGTCCTGGAGGGAGCTCCTACGAGCAGTACTTC. The whole variable domain, filled in from reference TRBV19 and TRBJ2-7, reads DGGITQSPKYLFRKEGQNVTLSCEQNLNHDAMYWYRQDPGQGLRLIYYSQIVNDFQKGDIAEGYSVSREKKESFPLTVTSAQKNPTAFYLCASSPGGSSYEQYFGPGTRLTVT.

This CDR3 reads CASSPQPMTGGNSPLHF. As DNA, the CDR3 is TGTGCCAGCAGCCCCCAACCAATGACAGGGGGAAATTCACCCCTCCACTTT. The chain couples TRBV9 to TRBJ1-6; 9 positions match TRBD1. The CDR3 covers 17 residues. Losses at the gene ends were 4 bases for V and 7 bases for J; bases not matched to a gene: 12. Germline V gene sequence: CDR1 SGDLS, CDR2 YYNGEE.

This clone was found a few times. The chain employs TRBV15 and TRBJ1-5; TRBD1 matches at 8 bases. CDR1 LNHNV and CDR2 YYDKDF come from the germline V gene (reference sequence). This CDR3 is 18 amino acids long. With 0 bases clipped from V and 0 bases from J, the junction kept 7 bases outside the gene matches. As DNA, the CDR3 is TGTGCCACCAGCAGAGATCGGGGACAGGCGTATAGCAATCAGCCCCAGCATTTT. Amino acid sequence: CATSRDRGQAYSNQPQHF.

This chain joins TRBV5-4 and TRBJ1-1; TRBD1 aligns across 7 bases. V trimming: 9 bases; J trimming: 6 bases; junction bases outside the gene matches: 2. In germline, CDR1 is SGHNT, CDR2 YYREEE (reference sequence). CDR3 length: 10 residues. The CDR3 protein is CAIGTAEAFF. CDR3 in DNA: TGTGCCATAGGGACAGCTGAAGCTTTCTTT.

This clone has just one count. The chain recombines TRBV4-1 with TRBJ2-7; D is ambiguous. This CDR3 spans 13 amino acids. V lost 0 bases and J lost 3, with 6 bases in between. The germline V gene has CDR1 MGHRA and CDR2 YSYEKL. In DNA form, the CDR3 reads TGCGCCAGCAGCCAAGAATACGGCTACGAGCAGTACTTC. It specifies CASSQEYGYEQYF.